The entry below describes one TCR beta chain. Clones were read by immunoSEQ multiplex PCR, and TCRdb kept only the in-frame ones, dropping some. This repertoire shows around 50,000 clones, over 90% found once; its top ten account for less than 0.6%. Germline lookup yields CDR1 SGHRS and CDR2 YFSETQ. The CDR3 contains 15 residues. The V and J ends lost 2 bases and 3 bases, in that order; junction bases with no gene match: 4. This entry belongs to a study of T cell changes during pregnancy in multiple sclerosis. Sequencing used CD4+ T cells from peripheral blood mononuclear cells, obtained in the third trimester of pregnancy. The chain links TRBV5-1 to TRBJ2-3; 9 bases fit TRBD2. The sequence was obtained from a female donor with multiple sclerosis, enrolled in a pregnancy study. The CDR3 loop reads CASSLSGGWTDTQYF. The CDR3 DNA follows: TGCGCCAGCAGCTTAAGCGGGGGGTGGACAGATACGCAGTATTTT.